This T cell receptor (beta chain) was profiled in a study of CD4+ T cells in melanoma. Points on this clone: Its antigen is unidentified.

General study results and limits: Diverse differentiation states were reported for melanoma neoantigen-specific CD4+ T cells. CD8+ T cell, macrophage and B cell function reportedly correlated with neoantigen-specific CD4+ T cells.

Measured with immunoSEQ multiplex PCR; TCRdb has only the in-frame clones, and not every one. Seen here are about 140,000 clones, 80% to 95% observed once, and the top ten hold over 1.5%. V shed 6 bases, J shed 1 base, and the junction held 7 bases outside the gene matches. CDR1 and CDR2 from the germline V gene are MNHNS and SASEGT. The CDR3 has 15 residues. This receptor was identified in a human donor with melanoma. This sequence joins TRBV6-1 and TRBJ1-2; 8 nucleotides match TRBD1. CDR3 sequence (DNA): TGTGCCAGCAGGACGACAGGGGCGGATAACTATGGCTACACCTTC. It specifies CASRTTGADNYGYTF.